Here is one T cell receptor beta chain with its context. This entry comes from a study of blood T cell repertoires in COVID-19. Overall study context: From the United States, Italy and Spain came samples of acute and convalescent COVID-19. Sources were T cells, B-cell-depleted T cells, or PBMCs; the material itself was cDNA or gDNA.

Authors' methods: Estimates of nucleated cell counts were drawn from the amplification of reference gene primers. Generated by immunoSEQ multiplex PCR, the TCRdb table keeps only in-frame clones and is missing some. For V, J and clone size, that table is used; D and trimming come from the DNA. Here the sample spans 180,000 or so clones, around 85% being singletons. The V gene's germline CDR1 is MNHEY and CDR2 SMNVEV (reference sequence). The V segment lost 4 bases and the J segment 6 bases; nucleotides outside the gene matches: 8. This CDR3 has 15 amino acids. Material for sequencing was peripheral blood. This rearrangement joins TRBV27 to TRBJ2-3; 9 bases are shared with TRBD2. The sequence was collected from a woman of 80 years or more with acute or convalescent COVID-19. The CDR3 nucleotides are TGTGCCAGCAGTTGGGTAGCGGGAGTCATGGATACGCAGTATTTT. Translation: CASSWVAGVMDTQYF.